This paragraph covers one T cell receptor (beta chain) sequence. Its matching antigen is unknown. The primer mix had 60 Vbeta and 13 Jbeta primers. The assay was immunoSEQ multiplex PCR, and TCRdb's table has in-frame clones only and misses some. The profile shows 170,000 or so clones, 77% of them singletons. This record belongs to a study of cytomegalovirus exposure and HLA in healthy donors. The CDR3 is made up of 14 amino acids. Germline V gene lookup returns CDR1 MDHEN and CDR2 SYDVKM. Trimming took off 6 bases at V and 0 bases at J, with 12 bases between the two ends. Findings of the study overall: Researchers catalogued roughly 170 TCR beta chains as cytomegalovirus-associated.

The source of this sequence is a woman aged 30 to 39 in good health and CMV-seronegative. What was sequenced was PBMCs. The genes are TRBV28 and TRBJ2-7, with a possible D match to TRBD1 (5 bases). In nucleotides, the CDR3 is TGTGCCAGCAGCCGTCAGGGCAGCTCCTACGAGCAGTACTTC. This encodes CASSRQGSSYEQYF. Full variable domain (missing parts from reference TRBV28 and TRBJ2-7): DVKVTQSSRYLVKRTGEKVFLECVQDMDHENMFWYRQDPGLGLRLIYFSYDVKMKEKGDIPEGYSVSREKKERFSLILESASTNQTSMYLCASSRQGSSYEQYFGPGTRLTVT.